The rows below give T cell receptor beta chains drawn from one sample of a study of blood T cell repertoires in COVID-19. Assay used: immunoSEQ multiplex PCR; TCRdb lists only in-frame clones, some missing. Here the sample spans roughly 250,000 clones, nearly 95% being singletons. The material sequenced was peripheral blood. These receptors were collected from a man aged 25 to 45 with COVID-19, enrolled during active disease. The CDR3 runs from the conserved cysteine through the conserved F or W. Fields, in order: D gene, J gene, V gene, clone size, CDR3 length, CDR3 DNA, CDR3 protein. The D gene is left open where the match is weak. Size values are once, few and many counts, or a class for expanded clones, and some rows have none.

NA TRBJ1-5 TRBV6-6 NA 15 TGTGCCAGCAATCAACAGATAGATAGCAATCAGCCCCAGCATTTT CASNQQIDSNQPQHF
NA TRBJ1-2 TRBV3-1/TRBV3-2 NA 16 TGTGCCAGCAGCCAAGGAGGCGGGGCAGCTAACTATGGCTACACCTTC CASSQGGGAANYGYTF
NA TRBJ1-2 TRBV6-5 NA 15 TGTGCCAGCAGTCCCGGGACATCCGCTAACTATGGCTACACCTTC CASSPGTSANYGYTF
TRBD1 TRBJ2-2 TRBV19 NA 15 TGTGCCAGTAGTAGGACAGGGTCGCGCACCGGGGAGCTGTTTTTT CASSRTGSRTGELFF
TRBD1 TRBJ1-6 TRBV2 NA 14 TGTGCCAGCAGCCTGGGACAGGGGAATTCACCCCTCCACTTT CASSLGQGNSPLHF
NA TRBJ1-4 TRBV4-1 NA 15 TGCGCCAGCAGCCAAGATCAGGGGTTAGAGGAAAAACTGTTTTTT CASSQDQGLEEKLFF
TRBD2 TRBJ2-3 TRBV29-1 NA 16 TGCAGCGTTGACGACCGTCAAGCGGGGGACACAGATACGCAGTATTTT CSVDDRQAGDTDTQYF
NA TRBJ1-5 TRBV6-1 NA 14 TGTGCCAGCAGTGAAGGGACATTTAATCAGCCCCAGCATTTT CASSEGTFNQPQHF
NA TRBJ1-1 TRBV9 few 14 TGTGCCAGCAGCGTCTCACACCTGAACACTGAAGCTTTCTTT CASSVSHLNTEAFF
TRBD1 TRBJ1-4 TRBV18 once 16 TGTGCCAGCTCACCAAGGGGGCCCATACAAAATGAAAAACTGTTTTTT CASSPRGPIQNEKLFF
NA TRBJ1-2 TRBV2 NA 13 TGTGCCAGCAGTGAGGTCGGTCCCCATGGCTACACCTTC CASSEVGPHGYTF
NA TRBJ1-2 TRBV3-1/TRBV3-2 NA 13 TGTGCCAGCAGCCGAACAGGGACCTATGGCTACACCTTC CASSRTGTYGYTF
NA TRBJ1-1 TRBV18 NA 14 TGTGCCAGCTCACCAGAGACCGGAGGCACTGAAGCTTTCTTT CASSPETGGTEAFF
NA TRBJ2-6 TRBV5-4 NA 16 TGTGCCAGCAGCCACCAACAGAACTCTGGGGCCAACGTCCTGACTTTC CASSHQQNSGANVLTF
TRBD1 TRBJ1-1 TRBV5-1 once 14 TGCGCCAGCAGCTTGACGACAGGGGACACTGAAGCTTTCTTT CASSLTTGDTEAFF
NA TRBJ1-1 TRBV2 NA 12 TGTGCCAGCAGTGAGAGTGATTCAAATGCTTTCTTT CASSESDSNAFF
NA TRBJ1-5 TRBV5-1 NA 15 TGCGCCAGCAGCTTGATGGGGGGGGGCAATCAGCCCCAGCATTTT CASSLMGGGNQPQHF
TRBD1 TRBJ2-7 TRBV11-2 NA 18 TGTGCCAGCAGCTTAGAATTCGGTAGGGGGCGATCGGTCTACGAGCAGTACTTC CASSLEFGRGRSVYEQYF
TRBD2 TRBJ2-5 TRBV6-6 NA 15 TGTGCCAGCATCTCCAGCATAGCGGGGGGAGAGACCCAGTACTTC CASISSIAGGETQYF
TRBD1 TRBJ1-4 TRBV7-2 NA 15 TGTGCCAGCAGCTTGACAGGGGACCGGTCTGAAAAACTGTTTTTT CASSLTGDRSEKLFF
NA TRBJ1-5 TRBV3-1/TRBV3-2 NA 12 TGTGCCAGCAGCCAAGCGGGACAGCCCCAGCATTTT CASSQAGQPQHF
NA TRBJ2-7 TRBV7-9 NA 14 TGTGCCAGCAGCTTAGGGTACCAGGGTTACGAGCAGTACTTC CASSLGYQGYEQYF
NA TRBJ1-1 TRBV9 once 14 TGTGCCAGCAGCGTAGTCCAGGGGAACACTGAAGCTTTCTTT CASSVVQGNTEAFF
TRBD1 TRBJ1-3 TRBV6-4 once 12 TGTGCCAGCATACAGGGGCCGAACACCATATATTTT CASIQGPNTIYF
NA TRBJ2-2 TRBV7-9 NA 15 TGTGCCAGCAGCTTATTGGGGGGACCGGAGGAGGAGCTGTTTTTT CASSLLGGPEEELFF
NA TRBJ2-1 TRBV7-9 NA 12 TGTGCCAGCAGTCTACCGAACAATGAGCAGTTCTTC CASSLPNNEQFF
NA TRBJ2-1 TRBV6-5 NA 14 TGTGCCACCCGGGACACCAGCTCCTACAATGAGCAGTTCTTC CATRDTSSYNEQFF
NA TRBJ2-5 TRBV5-4 NA 14 TGTGCCAGCAGCTCCCCAGGGGTAAGAGAGACCCAGTACTTC CASSSPGVRETQYF
NA TRBJ1-4 TRBV19 NA 12 TGTGCCAGTGGGTCAGGGAATGAAAAACTGTTTTTT CASGSGNEKLFF
NA TRBJ1-1 TRBV28 NA 16 TGTGCCAGCAGCGCGGGGGGGCCGGAGGTGAACACTGAAGCTTTCTTT CASSAGGPEVNTEAFF
NA TRBJ1-1 TRBV19 NA 13 TGTGCCAGTACGACGAGACAGAACACTGAAGCTTTCTTT CASTTRQNTEAFF
TRBD2 TRBJ2-3 TRBV12-3/TRBV12-4 once 13 TGTGCCAGCAGGCGGGGGGTCACAGATACGCAGTATTTT CASRRGVTDTQYF
NA TRBJ2-7 TRBV19 NA 14 TGTGCCAGTATAGCAGATCTCTCCTCCTACGAGCAGTACTTC CASIADLSSYEQYF
NA TRBJ2-2 TRBV10-3 NA 17 TGTGCCATCAGTGACCAGGGCTACCAAGCGAACACCGGGGAGCTGTTTTTT CAISDQGYQANTGELFF
NA TRBJ1-6 TRBV7-3 NA 15 TGTGCCAGCAGCTTATTGGGAGCGGATAATTCACCCCTCCACTTT CASSLLGADNSPLHF
NA TRBJ1-2 TRBV6-1 NA 14 TGTGCCAGCAGTGAAGCGACATCTAACTATGGCTACACCTTC CASSEATSNYGYTF
NA TRBJ1-2 TRBV6-2/TRBV6-3 NA 13 TGTGCCAGCAGTTACACCGGGAGTGGTGGCTACACCTTC CASSYTGSGGYTF
TRBD2 TRBJ2-3 TRBV7-9 NA 16 TGTGCCAGCAGCCCCTGGACTAGCGGGGTTCCAGATACGCAGTATTTT CASSPWTSGVPDTQYF
NA TRBJ1-6 TRBV3-1/TRBV3-2 NA 14 TGTGCCAGCAGCCAAGTTCAGATTAATTCACCCCTCCACTTT CASSQVQINSPLHF
NA TRBJ2-5 TRBV10-1 NA 15 TGCGCCAGCAGCCAGGAGGGAGCGTTCGGGGAGACCCAGTACTTC CASSQEGAFGETQYF
TRBD1 TRBJ2-7 TRBV19 NA 14 TGTGCCAGTAGTATTGGGACAGGGGTGGGCGAGCAGTACTTC CASSIGTGVGEQYF
NA TRBJ2-7 TRBV6-2/TRBV6-3 few 14 TGTGCCAGCAGTACTTACAGTGGTATTTACGAGCAGTACTTC CASSTYSGIYEQYF
NA TRBJ2-7 TRBV3-1/TRBV3-2 NA 14 TGTGCCAGCAGCCAAGGTCTAGCGTGGTACGAGCAGTACTTC CASSQGLAWYEQYF
TRBD1 TRBJ1-2 TRBV6-2/TRBV6-3 NA 16 TGTGCCAGCAGCCGCGCCCCGGACAGGGAGAACTATGGCTACACCTTC CASSRAPDRENYGYTF
NA TRBJ1-2 TRBV6-5 NA 15 TGTGCCAGCAAACCGGACAGCCGGTATAACTATGGCTACACCTTC CASKPDSRYNYGYTF
NA TRBJ1-4 TRBV5-6 NA 12 TGTGCCAGCAGCTTGGGCGGTGAAAAACTGTTTTTT CASSLGGEKLFF
TRBD1 TRBJ1-2 TRBV6-5 NA 13 TGTGCCAGCAGTACAGGGACAGCTTGGGGCTACACCTTC CASSTGTAWGYTF